This record looks at one T cell receptor beta chain sequence and its context. The antigen it recognizes is unknown. Within one base of it there is no much larger clone, and no base qualities were kept. Peripheral blood CD8+ and CD4+ T cells from healthy donors, Susac syndrome patients and multiple sclerosis patients were profiled using high-throughput TCR beta sequencing. Healthy donors were included as age- and sex-matched controls. Bulk CD8+ and CD4+ T cells were purified magnetically by negative isolation, whereas CD8+ TEMRA cells were enriched by FACS. Blood was collected in EDTA tubes and processed within 24 hours, with PBMCs isolated through density gradient centrifugation. PBMCs intended for TCR sequencing were cryopreserved in liquid nitrogen and thawed later in a water bath at 37 degrees C. Purity of sorted or isolated CD4+, CD8+ and CD8+ TEMRA cells was at least 90%. RNA was extracted using the RNeasy kit, and roughly 0.45 to 1 microgram was reverse transcribed with random hexamers. TCR beta CDR3 regions were amplified with the immunoSEQ multiplex PCR assay covering 54 Vbeta and 13 Jbeta segments. To correct PCR amplification bias, a synthetic template baseline was used for both primer optimization and computational correction. Under the source paper's analysis protocol: Only productive sequences were kept, with reads annotated to V, D and J genes according to IMGT and analyzed in immunoSEQ Analyzer. Clonality was computed as one minus Shannon entropy normalized by log2 of the number of productive unique sequences. For each patient and control, public and private clones were evaluated within the 100 most prevalent clones. Susac-specific clones were defined as absent from healthy and MS cohorts, roughly 1,100 published viral clones and other ImmuneACCESS disease sequences. TCRdb itself trimmed the public reads at Q25 with fastp, ran MiXCR and retained productive beta chains. Each entry merges the rows of one CDR3 protein and shows their most common DNA and genes. TCRdb, rather than the study authors, made the V and J calls. Counted in this sample were over 15,000 distinct CDR3 sequences; roughly 96% of them appeared once. The top ten constitute 0.2% to 0.3% of the sample.

This entry comes from a study of CD8 T cells in Susac syndrome (dated by TCRdb to about 2019). As for the study more broadly: Repertoire sequencing was used to test whether CD8+ T cell activation and differentiation in Susac syndrome was antigen driven. Clonality of the CD8+ T cell repertoire was compared between over ten healthy donors, around 14 Susac syndrome patients and roughly 15 multiple sclerosis patients.

What the authors observed across the whole study: The number of individuals in the TCR sequencing and HLA analysis was recognized as being relatively small.

Taken from the germline V gene, the CDR1 and CDR2 loops are SGHAT and FQNNGV. The CDR3 contains 13 residues, cysteine and phenylalanine counted. CDR3 DNA only is kept here, 39 bases in frame from base 1. V and J are truncated by 3 bases and 4 bases respectively, leaving an intervening sequence of 9 bases. The rearrangement combines TRBV11-2 with TRBJ2-5; the D call could be TRBD1 or TRBD2, with each sharing 5 bases. The receptor was isolated from a human donor in good health. Input material: CD8+ T cells from PBMCs. The sequenced DNA is TGTGCCAGCAGCTTCTGGGACGGAGAGACCCAGTACTTC. Translated, it reads CASSFWDGETQYF. The CDR3 plus the reference TRBV11-2 and TRBJ2-5 genes for the other parts give the full variable domain: EAGVAQSPRYKIIEKRQSVAFWCNPISGHATLYWYQQILGQGPKLLIQFQNNGVVDDSQLPKDRFSAERLKGVDSTLKIQPAKLEDSAVYLCASSFWDGETQYFGPGTRLLVL.